A single TCR beta chain is shown here with its context. The target antigen is unknown. The data belong to a study of cytomegalovirus exposure and HLA in healthy donors. CDR1 and CDR2 from the germline V gene are SGHDT and YYEEEE. CDR3 length equals 15 residues. V shed 4 bases and J 3 bases; nucleotides not matched to a gene: 10. The primer mix had 60 Vbeta and 13 Jbeta primers. Profiled with immunoSEQ multiplex PCR; TCRdb holds only in-frame clones, not every one. The table includes tens of thousands of clones, roughly 72% detected once. Findings of the study overall: Many donors shared some public TCRs, even though most TCR sequences were rare. Most of the TCR beta V segments (in an earlier analysis) were productive either about 87% or about 30% of the time.

This receptor was obtained from a woman in her thirties in good health and CMV-seropositive. The chain employs TRBV5-6 and TRBJ2-7; TRBD2 aligns across 7 bases. Sequencing was carried out using PBMCs. The CDR3 nucleotides read TGTGCCAGCAGCCCGGACGGTAGCGGGCACTACGAGCAGTACTTC. Protein product: CASSPDGSGHYEQYF.